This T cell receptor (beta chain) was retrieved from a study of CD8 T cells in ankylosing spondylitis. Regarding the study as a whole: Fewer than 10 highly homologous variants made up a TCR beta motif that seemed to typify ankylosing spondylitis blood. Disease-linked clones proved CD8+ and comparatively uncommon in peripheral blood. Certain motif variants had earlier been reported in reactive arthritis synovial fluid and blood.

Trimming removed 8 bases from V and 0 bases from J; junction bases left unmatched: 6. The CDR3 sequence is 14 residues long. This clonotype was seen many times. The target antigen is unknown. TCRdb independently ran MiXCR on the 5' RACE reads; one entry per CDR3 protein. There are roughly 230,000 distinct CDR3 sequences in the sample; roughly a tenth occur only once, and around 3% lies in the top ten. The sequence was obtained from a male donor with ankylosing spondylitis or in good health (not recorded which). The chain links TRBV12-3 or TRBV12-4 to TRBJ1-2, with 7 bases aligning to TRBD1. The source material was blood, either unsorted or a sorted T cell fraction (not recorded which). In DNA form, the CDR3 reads TGTGCCAGCTCTGACAGGGCCTCTAACTATGGCTACACCTTC. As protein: CASSDRASNYGYTF.